A selection of T cell receptor beta chains follows, all from one sample in a study of post-analysis software for immune sequencing data. From the PCR reads, TCRdb called clonotypes with MiXCR, one entry per CDR3 protein. The table lists hundreds of thousands of distinct CDR3 sequences, about 57% of them singletons, with over 4% in the top ten. Sequenced sample: blood. These receptors were obtained from a girl aged 10 to 17 with multiple sclerosis. Both conserved end residues are part of each CDR3. The D gene is left open where the match is weak. Not all rows give a size; the values are once, few, many and, for expanded clones, a class.

size	D	V	J	CDR3	DNA
.	TRBD2	TRBV20-1	TRBJ2-3	CSAARVSGRNTDTQYF	TGCAGTGCTGCCCGGGTCTCCGGGAGGAACACAGATACGCAGTATTTT
.	TRBD2	TRBV20-1	TRBJ2-1	CSASFSGRVRNEQFF	TGCAGTGCCTCTTTTAGCGGGAGGGTCCGGAATGAGCAGTTCTTC
.	TRBD2	TRBV7-2	TRBJ2-3	CASSYGTTFTDTQYF	TGTGCCAGCAGCTACGGGACTACCTTCACAGATACGCAGTATTTT
.	.	TRBV12-3/TRBV12-4	TRBJ1-5	CASVGGDPNQPQHF	TGTGCCAGCGTTGGAGGGGACCCCAATCAGCCCCAGCATTTT
.	TRBD2	TRBV20-1	TRBJ2-1	CSAFLTISGVPNNEQFF	TGCAGTGCCTTTCTTACTATTAGCGGGGTCCCCAACAATGAGCAGTTCTTC
.	.	TRBV6-1	TRBJ2-7	CASGESRHPIYYEQYF	TGTGCCAGCGGTGAGAGCAGACATCCAATATACTACGAGCAGTACTTC
.	TRBD1	TRBV28	TRBJ2-7	CASSSGTGDIYEQYF	TGTGCCAGCAGTTCCGGGACAGGGGACATCTACGAGCAGTACTTC
few	.	TRBV5-1	TRBJ2-1	CASSLVAASYNEQFF	TGCGCCAGCAGCTTGGTGGCGGCCTCCTACAATGAGCAGTTCTTC
.	TRBD2	TRBV20-1	TRBJ2-7	CSASPNLAGVSYEQYF	TGCAGTGCCAGCCCAAATCTAGCGGGGGTCTCCTACGAGCAGTACTTC
.	TRBD1	TRBV4-1	TRBJ1-2	CASSPSPPQGAGGYTF	TGCGCCAGCAGCCCTAGCCCACCACAGGGGGCCGGGGGCTACACCTTC
.	.	TRBV6-5	TRBJ1-2	CASRHLARGLNYGYTF	TGTGCCAGCAGACACCTCGCTCGGGGGCTTAACTATGGCTACACCTTC
.	TRBD1	TRBV6-2/TRBV6-3	TRBJ1-5	CASTSGQAFNQPQHF	TGTGCCAGCACCTCTGGACAGGCTTTCAATCAGCCCCAGCATTTT
.	TRBD2	TRBV12-3/TRBV12-4	TRBJ2-1	CASSLRGTSGGPNEQFF	TGTGCCAGCAGTTTAAGGGGGACTAGCGGGGGTCCGAATGAGCAGTTCTTC
.	.	TRBV5-1	TRBJ2-6	CASSSYLTVGSSGANVLTF	TGCGCCAGCAGCTCCTATTTGACAGTCGGGAGCTCTGGGGCCAACGTCCTGACTTTC
.	.	TRBV12-3/TRBV12-4	TRBJ1-2	CASSPGRGADYGYTF	TGTGCCAGCAGTCCCGGACGGGGGGCGGACTATGGCTACACCTTC
.	TRBD1	TRBV15	TRBJ2-5	CATSREQGTQETQYF	TGTGCCACCAGCAGAGAACAGGGGACCCAAGAGACCCAGTACTTC
.	TRBD2	TRBV15	TRBJ2-5	CATSRDLSRGEETQYF	TGTGCCACCAGCAGAGATCTAAGTCGGGGGGAGGAGACCCAGTACTTC
few	.	TRBV5-5	TRBJ2-1	CASSGDGGSYNEQFF	TGTGCCAGCAGCGGGGACGGAGGGTCCTACAATGAGCAGTTCTTC
few	.	TRBV4-2	TRBJ2-7	CASSQDGSQGSYEQYF	TGTGCCAGCAGCCAAGATGGAAGCCAGGGCTCCTACGAGCAGTACTTC
.	TRBD2	TRBV9	TRBJ2-7	CASSGGGNAYEQYF	TGTGCCAGCAGCGGGGGGGGTAACGCCTACGAGCAGTACTTC
.	TRBD2	TRBV9	TRBJ2-1	CASTPTSGSNEQFF	TGTGCCAGCACCCCGACTAGCGGGAGCAATGAGCAGTTCTTC
.	.	TRBV5-6	TRBJ2-2	CASSLRFPTGELFF	TGTGCCAGCAGCCTAAGGTTTCCTACCGGGGAGCTGTTTTTT
.	TRBD2	TRBV9	TRBJ2-1	CASSAWTGGYNEQFF	TGTGCCAGCAGTGCTTGGACGGGGGGTTACAATGAGCAGTTCTTC
.	.	TRBV6-5	TRBJ1-5	CASSYSRGWQPQHF	TGTGCCAGCAGTTACTCTCGGGGTTGGCAGCCCCAGCATTTT
few	.	TRBV12-3/TRBV12-4	TRBJ1-2	CASSLEGFYGYTF	TGTGCCAGCAGTTTGGAGGGCTTCTATGGCTACACCTTC
.	.	TRBV6-5	TRBJ2-1	CASSYSKGGSYNEQFF	TGTGCCAGCAGTTACTCGAAGGGGGGCTCCTACAATGAGCAGTTCTTC
once	.	TRBV30	TRBJ1-2	CAWSVRKGVGYTF	TGTGCCTGGAGTGTACGGAAGGGGGTTGGCTACACCTTC
.	TRBD1	TRBV7-9	TRBJ2-1	CASSSGTGSAGLVTDEQFF	TGTGCCAGCAGCTCCGGGACAGGGTCAGCGGGTCTTGTGACGGATGAGCAGTTCTTC
.	TRBD1	TRBV15	TRBJ2-7	CATSRTGPTYEQYF	TGTGCCACCAGCCGGACAGGGCCTACCTACGAGCAGTACTTC
once	TRBD2	TRBV7-2	TRBJ2-1	CASSLAAGGYYNEQFF	TGTGCCAGCAGCTTAGCAGCGGGGGGCTACTACAATGAGCAGTTCTTC